The clone carrying this TCR beta chain has only a few counts. The read ends 3 residues early relative to the CDR3; the germline J gene fills the gap. With 6 bases clipped from V and 7 bases from J, the junction kept 8 bases outside the gene matches. In germline, CDR1 is WSHSY, CDR2 SAAADI. CDR3 length: 14 amino acids. The data originate from a study of T cell clonality in common variable immunodeficiency. Using immunoSEQ multiplex PCR, the repertoire was profiled, and TCRdb retains in-frame clones only, with some absent. The sample has some 42,000 clones, none seen only once; the top ten hold around 1.5%. Both groups were predominantly of Caucasian heritage.

This sequence was found in a person aged 18 to 75 in good health. This chain links TRBV10-2 with TRBJ1-4; 7 positions agree with TRBD1. Source material: peripheral blood mononuclear cells. Incomplete CDR3 DNA: TGCGCCAGCAGAGGGGGCAGGGATCGTGAAAAA. It translates to CASRGGRDREK. The entire CDR3 protein is CASRGGRDREKLFF.